This passage covers 22 T cell receptor beta chains from one sample sequenced in a study of T cells in Graves' hyperthyroidism and ophthalmopathy. Authors of the study amplified TCR beta CDR3 regions from RNA transcripts. During a first-round RT-PCR of the TCR CDR3, the HTBI primer set was used. TCRdb re-derived calls from the multiplex PCR reads in MiXCR, one entry per CDR3 protein. The sample lists about 360,000 distinct CDR3 sequences, less than 15% occurring once. The sequencing sample was made of blood. These receptors all stem from a woman under 30 with Graves' hyperthyroidism.

This clonotype showed up just a few times. At one boundary the junction diverges from the germline segment, which might be a read error. The chain recombines TRBV3-1 with TRBJ1-3, with 8 bases lining up with TRBD1. The CDR3 has 17 residues. Per the germline V gene, CDR1 is LGHDT and CDR2 is YNNKEL (reference sequence). For the CDR3, the DNA is TGTGCCAGCAGCCAACCCCGGCGGACAGGGAGTGGAACCACCATATATTTT. Amino acid sequence: CASSQPRRTGSGTTIYF.

This clonotype was picked up many times. The V gene is TRBV5-5, the J gene TRBJ2-7, with 11 bases fitting TRBD2. The trim removed 5 bases at V and 1 base at J, leaving 8 bases unmatched. Germline values: CDR1 SGHKS, CDR2 YYEKEE (reference sequence). The CDR3 is made up of 16 amino acids. The CDR3 DNA reads as TGTGCCAGCAGAGCACTAGCGGGAGATTGGTCCTACGAGCAGTACTTC. Its protein product is CASRALAGDWSYEQYF.

This clonotype was picked up a small number of times. The gene calls are TRBV9 and TRBJ1-4; 8 positions agree with TRBD1. CDR1 and CDR2 (germline): SGDLS, YYNGEE. The CDR3 is 14 amino acids. Germline trimming cut 4 bases from V and 6 bases from J; bases unmatched to any gene: 5. The CDR3 loop is CASSTRGQDEKLFF. The DNA of the CDR3 is TGTGCCAGCAGCACCAGGGGGCAGGATGAAAAACTGTTTTTT.

This clonotype showed up many times. V is TRBV2 and J is TRBJ2-1; D may be TRBD2 (6 bases). Germline V gene sequence: CDR1 SNHLY, CDR2 FYNNEI. CDR3 length: 15 amino acids. The ends were cut back, 5 bases at V and 0 bases at J, with 11 bases in the middle. In nucleotides, the CDR3 is TGTGCCAGCAGTAAATCGGGGGACTCCTACAATGAGCAGTTCTTC. Translating it yields CASSKSGDSYNEQFF.

V is TRBV29-1 and J is TRBJ1-1; D unclear. Germline assignment: CDR1 SQVTM and CDR2 ANQGSEA. The CDR3 runs 8 residues. The germline V and J ends were trimmed by 5 bases and 6 bases, with 1 base remaining between them. The CDR3 nucleotides read TGCAGCGTTCCTGAAGCTTTCTTT. Protein: CSVPEAFF.

V is TRBV11-2 and J is TRBJ2-7; D is undetermined. The length of the CDR3 is 12 residues. Trimming shortened V by 4 bases and J by 2 bases, and 6 bases separated the two germline ends. Germline V gene lookup returns CDR1 SGHAT and CDR2 FQNNGV. CDR3 sequence (DNA): TGTGCCAGCAGCTCCGCTGCCTACGAGCAGTACTTC. It codes for CASSSAAYEQYF.

This clonotype appeared a few times. It may be a read error: a sequence one base away is much more abundant. The chain links TRBV27 to TRBJ2-1; the D is unclear. The CDR3 is made up of 15 amino acids. Germline-derived CDR1 and CDR2 are MNHEY and SMNVEV (reference sequence). CDR3 region: CAGSLRQLFYNEQFF. CDR3 sequence (DNA): TGTGCCGGCAGTTTGCGGCAGCTATTCTACAATGAGCAGTTCTTC.

This clonotype came up many times. This chain uses TRBV7-9 with TRBJ2-3; no reliable D call. This CDR3 comprises 16 residues. The germline gives CDR1 SEHNR, CDR2 FQNEAQ (reference sequence). The V gene lost 5 bases and the J gene lost 4 bases, with 19 bases spanning the gap. CDR3 region: CASSPSSSLKADTQYF. CDR3 coding DNA: TGTGCCAGCAGCCCCTCCTCGTCCCTGAAGGCAGATACGCAGTATTTT.

Turning to this clonotype: This likely comes from a read error, as the CDR3 has no conserved phenylalanine or tryptophan at its end. V and J are TRBV19 and TRBJ2-6; D not resolved. Germline CDR1 and CDR2: LNHDA and SQIVND (reference sequence). V was cut by 3 bases and J by 0 bases, with 6 bases left in between. The CDR3 has 15 amino acids. The CDR3 loop reads CASSISDSGANVLTS. In DNA, the CDR3 is TGTGCCAGTAGTATTAGTGACTCTGGGGCCAACGTCCTGACTTCC.

V and J are TRBV20-1 and TRBJ2-7, with D maybe TRBD2 (6 bases). Trimming stripped 3 bases from V and 5 bases from J, with 20 bases between. The germline V gene encodes CDR1 DFQATT and CDR2 SNEGSKA (reference sequence). This CDR3 spans 15 amino acids. The CDR3 region has the DNA TGCAGTGCTAGTATTTCGACTAGAAAAACGGACGAGCAGTACTTC. This sequence encodes CSASISTRKTDEQYF.

This clonotype was observed many times. J is TRBJ1-5 and V is TRBV3-1, with D unresolved. The germline V and J ends were trimmed by 6 bases and 5 bases, with 11 bases remaining between them. The CDR3 extends over 13 amino acids. Germline V gene lookup returns CDR1 LGHDT and CDR2 YNNKEL (reference sequence). CDR3 loop: CASSPAVYQPQHF. The CDR3 DNA is TGTGCCAGCAGTCCTGCGGTCTATCAGCCCCAGCATTTT.

This clonotype was seen repeatedly, ten times or more. The V call is TRBV7-9, the J call TRBJ2-1; 10 nucleotides align to TRBD2. The V segment lost 5 bases and the J segment 6 bases; nucleotides outside the gene matches: 13. There are 17 residues in the CDR3. The germline CDR1 and CDR2 sequences are SEHNR and FQNEAQ (reference sequence). The CDR3 DNA is TGTGCCAGCAGCCCCCGGTTCAGCGGGGGGGCGATCAATGAGCAGTTCTTC. Its protein product is CASSPRFSGGAINEQFF.

This clonotype was counted at least ten times. The CDR3 protein is CASSIRPRGGNQPQHF. CDR3 coding DNA: TGTGCCAGTAGTATCCGGCCCCGAGGGGGCAATCAGCCCCAGCATTTT. The chain is built from TRBV19 and TRBJ1-5, with D possibly matching TRBD1 (5 bases). CDR3 length: 16 residues. Trimming stripped 3 bases from V and 2 bases from J, with 14 bases between. Germline-derived CDR1 and CDR2 are LNHDA and SQIVND (reference sequence).

A note on this clonotype: Since a much larger clone is just one base distant, this may be a read error. In nucleotides, the CDR3 is TGTGCCAGCAGTTTAGCGCAAAGGGAGCGGTTCTTC. Translated, it gives CASSLAQRERFF. The chain couples TRBV12-3 or TRBV12-4 to TRBJ2-1; D is possibly TRBD2 (5 bases). The CDR3 totals 12 residues.

At least ten counts were recorded for this clonotype. V is TRBV28 and J is TRBJ1-2; no clear D. The CDR3 length is 12 residues. Trimming pared 2 bases from V and 6 bases from J, leaving 7 bases between. The V gene's germline CDR1 is MDHEN and CDR2 SYDVKM. CDR3 sequence reads: CASSLRENGYTF. The CDR3 DNA follows: TGTGCCAGCAGTTTAAGGGAGAATGGCTACACCTTC.

This clonotype has at least ten counts. The rearrangement uses TRBV12-3 or TRBV12-4 and TRBJ1-2; tentatively, D is TRBD1 (6 bases). Between the trimmed V and J ends, which lost 5 bases and 7 bases, there was a span of 14 bases. The CDR3 has 13 residues. The CDR3 loop reads CASSPGQFSGYTF. DNA for the CDR3: TGTGCCAGCAGTCCCGGACAGTTTTCTGGCTACACCTTC.

The rearrangement joins TRBV4-1 to TRBJ2-7, with D unclear. V lost 2 bases, J lost 2 bases, and 10 bases lay in between. This CDR3 comprises 14 residues. Germline assignment: CDR1 MGHRA and CDR2 YSYEKL. The CDR3 DNA reads TGCGCCAGCAGCCAATGGGCAGCCGCCTACGAGCAGTACTTC. This gives the protein CASSQWAAAYEQYF.

This clonotype came up many times. The chain links TRBV12-3 or TRBV12-4 to TRBJ1-2; no firm D call. Trimming left V 10 bases short and J 5 bases short, with 11 bases between. This CDR3 is 11 amino acids long. CDR3 nucleotide sequence: TGTGCCATAGAAAGTCATTATGGCTACACCTTC. Its protein product is CAIESHYGYTF.

This clonotype showed up many times. CDR3 sequence (DNA): TGTGCCAGCAGCGCCACAGGGGCGGTGGAGGAGACCCAGTACTTC. Translated: CASSATGAVEETQYF. This chain uses TRBV9 with TRBJ2-5; 7 positions match TRBD1. The CDR3 loop spans 15 amino acids. V lost 3 bases, J lost 5 bases, and 10 bases stayed unmatched. Germline CDR1 and CDR2: SGDLS and YYNGEE. Full variable domain (rest looked up from reference TRBV9 and TRBJ2-5): DSGVTQTPKHLITATGQRVTLRCSPRSGDLSVYWYQQSLDQGLQFLIQYYNGEERAKGNILERFSAQQFPDLHSELNLSSLELGDSALYFCASSATGAVEETQYFGPGTRLLVL.

This clonotype has a count of ten or more. The chain combines TRBV11-2 with TRBJ2-1, with 11 bases that match TRBD2. CDR3 length: 20 amino acids. Trimming cost V 5 bases and J 6 bases; bases outside gene matches: 21. The germline gives CDR1 SGHAT, CDR2 FQNNGV. The chain's CDR3 is CASSARAGGTSGTPTNEQFF. DNA for the CDR3: TGTGCCAGCAGCGCTAGGGCGGGGGGGACTAGCGGTACTCCCACCAATGAGCAGTTCTTC.

This clonotype was seen only a few times. The chain is built from TRBV19 and TRBJ1-2; D is unresolved. This CDR3 contains 11 residues. V was trimmed by 10 bases and J by 2 bases, leaving 8 bases between them. Per germline, CDR1 LNHDA and CDR2 SQIVND (reference sequence). The CDR3 region is CATRENYGYTF. Written as DNA, the CDR3 is TGTGCCACGAGGGAGAACTATGGCTACACCTTC.

The chain is built from TRBV5-6 and TRBJ2-5, with unresolved D. The germline V and J ends were trimmed by 2 bases and 4 bases, with 9 bases remaining between them. In germline, CDR1 is SGHDT, CDR2 YYEEEE. CDR3 length: 13 amino acids. CDR3 residues: CASSFFARETQYF. The DNA of the CDR3 is TGTGCCAGCAGCTTCTTCGCGAGAGAGACCCAGTACTTC.